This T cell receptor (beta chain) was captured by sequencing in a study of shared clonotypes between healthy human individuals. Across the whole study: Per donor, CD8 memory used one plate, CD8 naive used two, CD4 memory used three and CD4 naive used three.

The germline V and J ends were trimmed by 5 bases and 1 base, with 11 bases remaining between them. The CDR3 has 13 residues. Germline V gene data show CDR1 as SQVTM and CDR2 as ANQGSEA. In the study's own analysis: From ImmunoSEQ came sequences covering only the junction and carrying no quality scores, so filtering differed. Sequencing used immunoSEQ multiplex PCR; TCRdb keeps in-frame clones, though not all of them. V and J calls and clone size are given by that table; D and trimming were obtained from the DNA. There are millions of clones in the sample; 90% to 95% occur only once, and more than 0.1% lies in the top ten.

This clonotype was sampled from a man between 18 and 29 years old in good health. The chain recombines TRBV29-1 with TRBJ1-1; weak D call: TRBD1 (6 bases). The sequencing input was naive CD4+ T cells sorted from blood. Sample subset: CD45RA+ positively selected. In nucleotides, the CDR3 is TGCAGCGTTCAAGGGGGGCCGAACACTGAAGCTTTCTTT. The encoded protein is CSVQGGPNTEAFF.